This entry lists 20 T cell receptor beta chains sequenced from one sample in a study of blood T cell repertoires in COVID-19. The data were produced by immunoSEQ multiplex PCR, yet TCRdb's version contains in-frame clones alone and is incomplete. There are a few hundred thousand clones in the sample; roughly 88% occur only once, and 0.75% to 0.95% lies in the top ten. The source material was peripheral blood. Receptors were obtained from a human donor with COVID-19, enrolled during active disease. The donor label of this sample is uncertain.

The chain couples TRBV9 to TRBJ2-1, with 16 positions matching TRBD2. After removal of 2 bases from V and 8 bases from J, the junction contained 10 bases not matched to a gene. Germline-derived CDR1 and CDR2 are SGDLS and YYNGEE. This CDR3 is 18 amino acids long. The CDR3: CASSVGTSGRAASDEQFF. The CDR3 region has the DNA TGTGCCAGCAGCGTCGGGACTAGCGGGAGGGCCGCGTCCGATGAGCAGTTCTTC.

The chain combines TRBV11-2 with TRBJ1-2, with D perhaps TRBD1 (6 bases). V lost 1 base and J 2 bases, leaving 14 bases between the germline ends. CDR3 length: 16 amino acids. CDR1 and CDR2 from the germline V gene are SGHAT and FQNNGV. CDR3 DNA sequence: TGTGCCAGCAGCTTAGGTCGGGACAACTTCAACTATGGCTACACCTTC. As protein: CASSLGRDNFNYGYTF.

J is TRBJ1-2 and V is TRBV28, with 10 bases matching TRBD1. The CDR3 is made up of 17 amino acids. The trim removed 1 base at V and 6 bases at J, leaving 11 bases unmatched. The germline CDR1 and CDR2 sequences are MDHEN and SYDVKM. The CDR3 sequence: CASSLSRGATGGDGYTF. The CDR3 DNA follows: TGTGCCAGCAGTTTATCCCGAGGGGCGACAGGGGGCGATGGCTACACCTTC.

This clone was found once. V and J are TRBV3-1 (or the pseudogene TRBV3-2) and TRBJ1-1; 7 nucleotides align to TRBD1. Looked up from germline, CDR1 is LGHDT and CDR2 is YNNKEL (reference sequence). The CDR3 loop spans 18 amino acids. Trimming at V came to 4 bases and at J to 3 bases, leaving 17 bases not matched to a gene. The CDR3 region is CASSRLRQGNLGDTEAFF. In DNA form, the CDR3 reads TGTGCCAGCAGCCGCCTTAGACAGGGCAACCTGGGGGACACTGAAGCTTTCTTT.

The chain is built from TRBV19 and TRBJ2-3; the D gene is possibly TRBD1 (6 bases). The CDR3 is 14 residues long. The V gene lost 7 bases and the J gene lost 2 bases, with 13 bases spanning the gap. Germline assignment: CDR1 LNHDA and CDR2 SQIVND (reference sequence). CDR3 protein: CASTPGAATDTQYF. The CDR3 DNA reads as TGTGCCAGTACCCCAGGGGCCGCCACAGATACGCAGTATTTT.

The genes are TRBV11-3 and TRBJ2-2, with D maybe TRBD2 (6 bases). The CDR3 spans 13 residues. V lost 4 bases to trimming and J lost 5 bases, with 8 bases between them. Germline CDR1 and CDR2: SGHNT and YENEEA. The DNA of the CDR3 is TGTGCCAGCAGCTGGAGCGGGACCGGGGAGCTGTTTTTT. It translates to CASSWSGTGELFF.

V is TRBV3-1 (or the pseudogene TRBV3-2) and J is TRBJ1-3; D gene unclear. V was shortened by 2 bases and J by 1 base, with 9 bases between the two germline ends. In germline, CDR1 is LGHDT, CDR2 YNNKEL (reference sequence). The CDR3 is 15 amino acids. The CDR3 loop is CASSQLPGSGNTIYF. CDR3 coding DNA: TGTGCCAGCAGCCAACTCCCGGGGTCTGGAAACACCATATATTTT.

J is TRBJ2-7 and V is TRBV5-1; 9 nucleotides match TRBD2. CDR1 SGHRS and CDR2 YFSETQ come from the germline V gene. With 6 bases clipped from V and 0 bases from J, the junction kept 4 bases outside the gene matches. CDR3 length: 14 residues. The CDR3 DNA reads TGCGCCAGCACACTAGCGGGCTACTCCTACGAGCAGTACTTC. It yields the protein CASTLAGYSYEQYF.

The chain couples TRBV5-4 to TRBJ1-2; no firm D call. The CDR3 loop spans 14 amino acids. Looked up from germline, CDR1 is SGHNT and CDR2 is YYREEE (reference sequence). V shed 4 bases and J shed 1 base, with 11 bases lying between them. The CDR3 reads CASSTWASNYGYTF. CDR3 sequence (DNA): TGTGCCAGCAGCACCTGGGCCAGTAACTATGGCTACACCTTC.

The V call is TRBV12-3 or TRBV12-4, the J call TRBJ1-4; 8 bases map to TRBD1. Unmatched junction bases numbered 5, after V lost 6 bases and J lost 8 bases. The CDR3 length is 13 residues. CDR3: CASRLTGVEKLFF. Written as DNA, the CDR3 is TGTGCCAGCAGGCTGACAGGGGTGGAAAAACTGTTTTTT.

This chain joins TRBV5-1 and TRBJ2-1, with TRBD2 identical over 10 bases. There are 16 residues in the CDR3. Germline loops: CDR1 SGHRS, CDR2 YFSETQ. After removal of 0 bases from V and 8 bases from J, the junction contained 8 bases not matched to a gene. DNA for the CDR3: TGCGCCAGCAGCTTGGACGTCCTAGCGGGAGTCGATGAGCAGTTCTTC. Translation gives CASSLDVLAGVDEQFF.

This chain uses TRBV30 with TRBJ1-2; 7 bases align to TRBD1. Germline CDR1 and CDR2: GTSNPN and SVGIG (reference sequence). The junction had 2 bases not matched to a gene; V was cut back by 1 base and J by 3 bases. The CDR3 totals 13 residues. The CDR3: CAWSGTGDYGYTF. CDR3 nucleotide sequence: TGTGCCTGGAGTGGGACAGGTGACTATGGCTACACCTTC.

The J gene is TRBJ2-5, the V gene TRBV23-1; TRBD2 is a possible D gene (5 bases). TRBV23-1 is known as an ORF, though its function is uncertain. With 8 bases removed from V and 1 base from J, the gap between germline ends came to 29 bases. This CDR3 has 19 amino acids. The CDR3 sequence: CASAPTRAQRWAVQETQYF. The CDR3 nucleotides read TGCGCCAGCGCCCCGACCCGAGCTCAGCGGTGGGCGGTCCAAGAGACCCAGTACTTC.

V usage is TRBV28 and J usage is TRBJ1-5, with D perhaps TRBD1 (6 bases). Germline-derived CDR1 and CDR2 are MDHEN and SYDVKM. The V gene lost 0 bases and the J gene lost 1 base, with 13 bases spanning the gap. This CDR3 region has 17 residues. The CDR3 nucleotides are TGTGCCAGCAGTTTATGGCTGTCAGGACAGAGCAATCAGCCCCAGCATTTT. Protein product: CASSLWLSGQSNQPQHF.

The CDR3 here is CASSFTGQDTQYF. CDR3 nucleotides: TGTGCCAGCAGCTTCACAGGGCAAGATACGCAGTATTTT. The chain links TRBV5-6 to TRBJ2-3, with D possibly matching TRBD1 (6 bases). There are 13 residues in the CDR3. Trimming removed 2 bases at V and 5 bases at J, with 9 bases between. The germline V gene has CDR1 SGHDT and CDR2 YYEEEE.

The CDR3 DNA sequence: TGTGCCAGCAGGGGGGACAGTTTCAATCAGCCCCAGCATTTT. Its protein is CASRGDSFNQPQHF. The J gene is TRBJ1-5, the V gene TRBV2, with 7 bases fitting TRBD1. The CDR3 consists of 14 residues. V lost 6 bases, J lost 3 bases, and 5 bases stayed unmatched. Germline loops: CDR1 SNHLY, CDR2 FYNNEI.

This sequence joins TRBV27 and TRBJ2-5; TRBD2 is a possible D gene (6 bases). Germline V gene data show CDR1 as MNHEY and CDR2 as SMNVEV (reference sequence). The CDR3 is 14 residues long. V lost 5 bases and J lost 4, with 14 bases in between. In nucleotides, the CDR3 is TGTGCCAGCAGTCTCATGCGGGGCAGAGAGACCCAGTACTTC. As protein: CASSLMRGRETQYF.

V is TRBV2 and J is TRBJ1-4; D remains ambiguous. Germline V CDR1 and CDR2: SNHLY, FYNNEI. V lost 4 bases and J lost 6, with 12 bases in between. The length of the CDR3 is 14 residues. CDR3 region: CASSVIVVDEKLFF. DNA for the CDR3: TGTGCCAGCAGTGTAATAGTGGTGGATGAAAAACTGTTTTTT.

Comments on this clone: Other DNA variants within this sample encode the same CDR3. The chain couples TRBV5-4 to TRBJ2-3; 8 bases map to TRBD1. Germline-derived CDR1 and CDR2 are SGHNT and YYREEE (reference sequence). The V segment lost 0 bases and the J segment 1 base; nucleotides outside the gene matches: 1. The CDR3 extends over 15 amino acids. CDR3: CASSLAGQGTDTQYF. DNA for the CDR3: TGTGCCAGCAGCTTGGCGGGACAGGGCACAGATACGCAGTATTTT.

This clone was counted a single time. V and J are TRBV12-3 or TRBV12-4 and TRBJ1-2; D uncertain. This CDR3 is built from 13 residues. The V end lost 4 bases, the J end lost 7 bases, and 13 bases lay between the germline ends. The DNA of the CDR3 is TGTGCCAGCAGTTCTGTCTTGTCAGGTGGCTACACCTTC. Translation gives CASSSVLSGGYTF.